The 3 T cell receptor beta chains below all came from one sample that was sequenced in a study of T cell responses to AZD1222 COVID-19 vaccine. Some clones are missing from TCRdb's copy, which holds only in-frame ones; the method was immunoSEQ multiplex PCR. The table lists 120,000 or so clones, 92% of them singletons. The sequenced sample was peripheral blood, obtained on day 0 of AZD1222 vaccination. The receptors originated from an adult in good health.

The J gene is TRBJ2-7, the V gene TRBV6-1; D is undetermined. Trimming cost V 1 base and J 8 bases, with 21 bases left between them. The CDR3 loop spans 16 amino acids. Germline V CDR1 and CDR2: MNHNS, SASEGT. DNA for the CDR3: TGTGCCAGCAGTGAAGTCGGGCGCCAAACCCCACTGAAGCAGTACTTC. This sequence encodes CASSEVGRQTPLKQYF.

The rearrangement uses TRBV5-1 and TRBJ1-5; tentative D call: TRBD1 (5 bases). The CDR3 sequence is 17 residues long. Trimming took 3 bases from V and 1 from J, leaving 17 bases between them. Germline CDR1 is SGHRS and CDR2 is YFSETQ. CDR3 in amino acids: CASSWGDGGGSNQPQHF. In nucleotides, the CDR3 is TGCGCCAGCAGCTGGGGGGATGGCGGGGGAAGCAATCAGCCCCAGCATTTT.

The chain couples TRBV9 to TRBJ1-6; 10 bases match TRBD1. This CDR3 is built from 16 residues. CDR1 and CDR2 (germline): SGDLS, YYNGEE. J was trimmed by 8 bases and V by 0 bases; bases with no gene match: 5. CDR3 DNA: TGTGCCAGCAGCGTAGGAGACAGGGGGCAAGATTCACCCCTCCACTTT. Its protein is CASSVGDRGQDSPLHF. The full variable domain, in which reference TRBV9 and TRBJ1-6 provide the parts outside the CDR3, is DSGVTQTPKHLITATGQRVTLRCSPRSGDLSVYWYQQSLDQGLQFLIQYYNGEERAKGNILERFSAQQFPDLHSELNLSSLELGDSALYFCASSVGDRGQDSPLHFGNGTRLTVT.